Described below is a single T cell receptor (beta chain) sequence and its context. The antigen is undetermined. The CDR3 covers 17 residues. Germline V gene data show CDR1 as SGHKS and CDR2 as YYEKEE (reference sequence). This sample is part of a study of monozygotic twins with inflammatory bowel disease. Study outcomes and limitations: Evidence did not back any single strong signal or clonotype linked to IBD. Telling apart the different T cell subtypes was not possible.

TCRdb processed the 5' RACE reads again and assigns one entry to each CDR3 protein, with no DNA. The table gives about 99,000 distinct CDR3 sequences; the top ten clones make up around 1.9% of it. The chain has TRBV5-5 and TRBJ1-2. Source material: blood. This TCR was recovered from a human donor with ulcerative colitis or Crohn's disease, or a healthy co-twin of an affected twin (not recorded which). The CDR3 sequence: CASSFSFRISSNYGYTF.